This TCR beta chain was sequenced for a study of blood T cell repertoires in COVID-19. Study in general: The origin of the acute and convalescent COVID-19 samples was the United States, Italy and Spain.

Clones were sequenced by immunoSEQ multiplex PCR, and TCRdb holds only the in-frame ones, with some missing. The sample consists of approximately 110,000 clones, approximately 70% of them appearing once. Looked up from germline, CDR1 is MNHEY and CDR2 is SVGAGI. Trimming shortened V by 5 bases and J by 3 bases, and 10 bases separated the two germline ends. This CDR3 region has 13 residues. The receptor was isolated from a man older than 75 with acute or convalescent COVID-19. The chain joins TRBV6-5 to TRBJ1-2; D possibly corresponds to TRBD1 (5 bases). The material sequenced was peripheral blood. The CDR3 loop is CASSPAGDYGYTF. The DNA for the CDR3 is TGTGCCAGCAGTCCCGCGGGGGACTATGGCTACACCTTC.